This TCR beta chain came from a study of shared clonotypes between healthy human individuals. Study-wide findings and caveats: Non-shared clonotypes displayed generation probabilities falling below those of clonotypes present in all four donors.

The assay was immunoSEQ multiplex PCR, and TCRdb's table has in-frame clones only and misses some. Among a few million clones listed, nearly 97% were seen once. This clone has just one count. Its cognate antigen is unknown. The V end lost 1 base, the J end lost 5 bases, and 21 bases lay between the germline ends. The CDR3 totals 17 residues. In germline, CDR1 is LNHNV, CDR2 YYDKDF (reference sequence). The clonotype comes from a man between 18 and 35 years old in good health. The chain uses TRBV15 and TRBJ2-7, with D possibly being TRBD1 or TRBD2 (6 bases each). The source material was naive CD4+ T cells sorted from blood. Subset meaning: CD45RA+ positively selected. CDR3 region: CATSRGGKGDRGNEQYF. CDR3 coding DNA: TGTGCCACCAGCAGAGGCGGGAAGGGGGATAGAGGAAACGAGCAGTACTTC.